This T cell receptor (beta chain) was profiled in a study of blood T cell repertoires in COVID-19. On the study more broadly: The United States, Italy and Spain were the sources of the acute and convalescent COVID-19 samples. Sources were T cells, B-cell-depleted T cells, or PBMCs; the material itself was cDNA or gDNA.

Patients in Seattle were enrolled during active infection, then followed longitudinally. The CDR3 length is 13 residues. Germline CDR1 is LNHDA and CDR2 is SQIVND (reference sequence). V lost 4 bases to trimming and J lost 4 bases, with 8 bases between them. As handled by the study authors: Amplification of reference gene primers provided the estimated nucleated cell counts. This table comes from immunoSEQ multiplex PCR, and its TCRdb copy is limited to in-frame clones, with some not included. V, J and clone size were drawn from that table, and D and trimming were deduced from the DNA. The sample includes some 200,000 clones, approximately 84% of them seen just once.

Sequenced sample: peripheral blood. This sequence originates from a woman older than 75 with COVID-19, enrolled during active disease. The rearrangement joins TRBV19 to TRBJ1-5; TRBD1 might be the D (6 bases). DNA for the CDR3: TGTGCCAGTAGTAACAGGGATAATCAGCCCCAGCATTTT. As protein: CASSNRDNQPQHF. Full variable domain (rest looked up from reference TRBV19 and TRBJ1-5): DGGITQSPKYLFRKEGQNVTLSCEQNLNHDAMYWYRQDPGQGLRLIYYSQIVNDFQKGDIAEGYSVSREKKESFPLTVTSAQKNPTAFYLCASSNRDNQPQHFGDGTRLSIL.